This T cell receptor (beta chain) was captured in a study of Ad26.COV2.S vaccination and SARS-CoV-2 variants. Overall study findings and caveats: Vaccinated and placebo-treated recipients had similar non-spike TCR breadth. Considerable breadth of spike-specific CD8+ and CD4+ T cell responses has reportedly been documented following vaccination.

Sequencing used immunoSEQ multiplex PCR; TCRdb keeps in-frame clones, though not all of them. Of about 350,000 clones listed, around nine tenths are singletons. J gave up 0 bases and V 0 bases, and 3 bases lay outside the gene matches. The length of the CDR3 is 18 residues. Germline CDR1 and CDR2: LGHNA and YNFKEQ. Treatment described: some 19 received Ad26.COV2.S at low or high dose, single or two shots; 5 received placebo; per-sample allocation not given. Samples analyzed were those drawn on day 63 after the first vaccine or placebo injection. The sample came from a Boston adult aged 18-55 years. For this clone: The antigen remains unidentified.

V gene TRBV4-2 combines with J gene TRBJ1-6, with 9 bases aligning to TRBD1. The source is a person aged 18-60 years who received the Ad26.COV2.S COVID-19 vaccine or a placebo. Here the sequenced sample was peripheral blood, taken in a trial of Ad26.COV2.S vaccine versus placebo. The CDR3: CASSQDQQGASYNSPLHF. The CDR3 nucleotides read TGTGCCAGCAGCCAAGACCAACAGGGGGCCTCCTATAATTCACCCCTCCACTTT.